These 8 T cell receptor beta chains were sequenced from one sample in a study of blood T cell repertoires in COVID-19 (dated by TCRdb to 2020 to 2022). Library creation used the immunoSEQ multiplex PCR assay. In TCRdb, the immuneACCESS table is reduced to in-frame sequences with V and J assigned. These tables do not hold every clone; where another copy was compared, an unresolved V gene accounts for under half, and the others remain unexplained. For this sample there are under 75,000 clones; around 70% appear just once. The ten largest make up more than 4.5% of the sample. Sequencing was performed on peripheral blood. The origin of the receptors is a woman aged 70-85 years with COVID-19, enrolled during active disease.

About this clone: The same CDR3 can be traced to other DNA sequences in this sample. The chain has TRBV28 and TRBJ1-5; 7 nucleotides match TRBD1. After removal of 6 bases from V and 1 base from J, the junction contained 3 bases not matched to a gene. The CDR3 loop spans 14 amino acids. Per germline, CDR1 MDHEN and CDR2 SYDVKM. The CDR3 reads CASRTGASNQPQHF. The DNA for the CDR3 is TGTGCCAGCAGAACAGGGGCCAGCAATCAGCCCCAGCATTTT.

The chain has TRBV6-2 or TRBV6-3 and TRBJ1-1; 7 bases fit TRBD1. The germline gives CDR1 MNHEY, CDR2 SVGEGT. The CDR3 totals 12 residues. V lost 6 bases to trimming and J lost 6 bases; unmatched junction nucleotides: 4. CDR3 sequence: CASSRDSPEAFF. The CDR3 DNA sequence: TGTGCCAGCAGCCGGGACAGCCCTGAAGCTTTCTTT.

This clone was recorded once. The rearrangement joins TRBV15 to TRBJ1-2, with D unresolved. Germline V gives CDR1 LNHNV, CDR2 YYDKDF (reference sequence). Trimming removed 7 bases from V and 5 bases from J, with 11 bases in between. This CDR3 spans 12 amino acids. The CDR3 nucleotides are TGTGCCACCACGGAAGGAGGGTATGGCTACACCTTC. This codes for CATTEGGYGYTF.

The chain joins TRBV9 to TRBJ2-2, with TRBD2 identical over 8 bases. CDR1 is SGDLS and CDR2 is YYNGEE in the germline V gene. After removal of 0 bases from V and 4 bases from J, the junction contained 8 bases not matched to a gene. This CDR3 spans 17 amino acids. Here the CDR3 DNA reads TGTGCCAGCAGCGTAGAAAGGGGCGGGAGGAGCACCGGGGAGCTGTTTTTT. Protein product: CASSVERGGRSTGELFF.

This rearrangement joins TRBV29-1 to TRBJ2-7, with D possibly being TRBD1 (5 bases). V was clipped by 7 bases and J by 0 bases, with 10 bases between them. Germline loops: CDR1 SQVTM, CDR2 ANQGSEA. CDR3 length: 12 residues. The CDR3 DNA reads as TGCAGCGGTGGACATAGCTCCTACGAGCAGTACTTC. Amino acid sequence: CSGGHSSYEQYF.

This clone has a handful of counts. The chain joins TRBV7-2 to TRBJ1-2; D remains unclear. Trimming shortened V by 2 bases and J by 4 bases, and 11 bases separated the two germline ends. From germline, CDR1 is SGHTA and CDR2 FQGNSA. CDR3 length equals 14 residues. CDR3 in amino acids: CASSLMTEIYGYTF. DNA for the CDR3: TGTGCCAGCAGCTTAATGACTGAGATCTATGGCTACACCTTC. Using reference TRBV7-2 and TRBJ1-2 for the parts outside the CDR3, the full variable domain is GAGVSQSPSNKVTEKGKDVELRCDPISGHTALYWYRQSLGQGLEFLIYFQGNSAPDKSGLPSDRFSAERTGGSVSTLTIQRTQQEDSAVYLCASSLMTEIYGYTFGSGTRLTVV.

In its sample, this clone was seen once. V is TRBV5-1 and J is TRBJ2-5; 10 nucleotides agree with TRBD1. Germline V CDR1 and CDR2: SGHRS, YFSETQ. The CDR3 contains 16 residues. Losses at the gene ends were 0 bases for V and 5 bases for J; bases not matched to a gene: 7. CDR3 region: CASSLGQGAVRETQYF. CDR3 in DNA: TGCGCCAGCAGCTTGGGACAGGGGGCGGTAAGGGAGACCCAGTACTTC. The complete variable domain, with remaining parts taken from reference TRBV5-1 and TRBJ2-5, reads KAGVTQTPRYLIKTRGQQVTLSCSPISGHRSVSWYQQTPGQGLQFLFEYFSETQRNKGNFPGRFSGRQFSNSRSEMNVSTLELGDSALYLCASSLGQGAVRETQYFGPGTRLLVL.

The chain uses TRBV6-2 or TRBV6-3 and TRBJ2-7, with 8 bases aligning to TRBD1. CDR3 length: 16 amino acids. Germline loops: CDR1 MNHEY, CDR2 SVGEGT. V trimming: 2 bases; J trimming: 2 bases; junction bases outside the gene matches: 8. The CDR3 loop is CASSYNLRDRTYEQYF. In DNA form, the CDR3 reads TGTGCCAGCAGTTACAATCTCCGGGACAGGACCTACGAGCAGTACTTC.